This is a list of T cell receptor beta chains from one sample in a study of cytomegalovirus exposure and HLA in healthy donors. Clones were sequenced by immunoSEQ multiplex PCR, and TCRdb holds only the in-frame ones, with some missing. Seen here are 150,000 to 200,000 clones, 70% to 80% observed once, and the top ten hold 14%. The material sequenced was PBMCs. These receptors all come from a woman aged 25 to 45 in good health and CMV-seropositive. The CDR3 runs from the conserved cysteine through the conserved F or W. The D gene is left open where the match is weak. Clone size is given for some rows only: seen once, a few or many times, or a class if the clone is expanded.

cdr3_nt: TGTGCCAGCAGCTCACCTAACCAAGCGGGAGAGCGCTCCTACAATGAGCAGTTCTTC
cdr3_aa: CASSSPNQAGERSYNEQFF
v_call: TRBV11-3
clone_size: NA
cdr3_length: 19
d_call: TRBD2
j_call: TRBJ2-1

cdr3_nt: TGTGCCTGGCGTAGGACGTCTCGATTGAGGGACATTCTGACCGGGGAGCTGTTTTTT
cdr3_aa: CAWRRTSRLRDILTGELFF
v_call: TRBV30
clone_size: NA
cdr3_length: 19
d_call: NA
j_call: TRBJ2-2

cdr3_nt: TGTGCCAGCACCCGGGGGGTAGTGAACACCGGGGAGCTGTTTTTT
cdr3_aa: CASTRGVVNTGELFF
v_call: TRBV6-1
clone_size: NA
cdr3_length: 15
d_call: TRBD2
j_call: TRBJ2-2

cdr3_nt: TGTGCCAGCTCCCGGGGGACAGGCGGGGCGACCCAGTACTTC
cdr3_aa: CASSRGTGGATQYF
v_call: TRBV18
clone_size: NA
cdr3_length: 14
d_call: TRBD1
j_call: TRBJ2-5

cdr3_nt: TGTGCCTGGAGTCCCATGGATACGCAGTATTTT
cdr3_aa: CAWSPMDTQYF
v_call: TRBV30
clone_size: NA
cdr3_length: 11
d_call: NA
j_call: TRBJ2-3

cdr3_nt: TGTGCCAGTAGCGGGACTAGCGCGAACACAGATACGCAGTATTTT
cdr3_aa: CASSGTSANTDTQYF
v_call: TRBV19
clone_size: NA
cdr3_length: 15
d_call: TRBD2
j_call: TRBJ2-3

cdr3_nt: TGTGCCAGCAGCTCGTTGGTGGGGAGAGGCGAGCAGTTCTTC
cdr3_aa: CASSSLVGRGEQFF
v_call: TRBV5-6
clone_size: few
cdr3_length: 14
d_call: NA
j_call: TRBJ2-1

cdr3_nt: TGCGCCAGCAGCTCGAGGGGCGGACAGGGCCGCACAGATACGCAGTATTTT
cdr3_aa: CASSSRGGQGRTDTQYF
v_call: TRBV5-1
clone_size: once
cdr3_length: 17
d_call: TRBD1
j_call: TRBJ2-3

cdr3_nt: TGCGCCAGCAGCTTGGATTCGGGGGGAAGGAACACTGAAGCTTTCTTT
cdr3_aa: CASSLDSGGRNTEAFF
v_call: TRBV5-1
clone_size: NA
cdr3_length: 16
d_call: NA
j_call: TRBJ1-1

cdr3_nt: TGTGCCAGCCGACAGGAAAGCTCCTACGAGCAGTACTTC
cdr3_aa: CASRQESSYEQYF
v_call: TRBV2
clone_size: once
cdr3_length: 13
d_call: NA
j_call: TRBJ2-7

cdr3_nt: TGTGCCAGCAGCTACACTGGCGGGGGGGCAGGGGAGCAGTACTTC
cdr3_aa: CASSYTGGGAGEQYF
v_call: TRBV11-2
clone_size: NA
cdr3_length: 15
d_call: TRBD2
j_call: TRBJ2-7

cdr3_nt: TGTGCCAGCAGCTTTTGGCAGGGCCAGAACACTGAAGCTTTCTTT
cdr3_aa: CASSFWQGQNTEAFF
v_call: TRBV5-6
clone_size: few
cdr3_length: 15
d_call: NA
j_call: TRBJ1-1

cdr3_nt: TGTGCCAGCAGTGACTCGGCGGTTGGCTCTGGTTACACCTTC
cdr3_aa: CASSDSAVGSGYTF
v_call: TRBV6-4
clone_size: NA
cdr3_length: 14
d_call: NA
j_call: TRBJ1-2

cdr3_nt: TGTGCCTGGAGTGTTCGGTCTTCTGAAGCTTTCTTT
cdr3_aa: CAWSVRSSEAFF
v_call: TRBV30
clone_size: NA
cdr3_length: 12
d_call: NA
j_call: TRBJ1-1

cdr3_nt: TGTGCCAGCACCGAAGGGGGCGGTGATGGCTACACCTTC
cdr3_aa: CASTEGGGDGYTF
v_call: TRBV6-6
clone_size: NA
cdr3_length: 13
d_call: TRBD1
j_call: TRBJ1-2

cdr3_nt: TGTGCCAGCAGCCGCCAGGACAGGGCGGAGACCCAGTACTTC
cdr3_aa: CASSRQDRAETQYF
v_call: TRBV6-6
clone_size: NA
cdr3_length: 14
d_call: TRBD1
j_call: TRBJ2-5

cdr3_nt: TGCGCCAGCAGCTTGGAAGGGGCGCTAGCGGGGCGAAACGAAGAGACCCAGTACTTC
cdr3_aa: CASSLEGALAGRNEETQYF
v_call: TRBV5-1
clone_size: NA
cdr3_length: 19
d_call: TRBD2
j_call: TRBJ2-5

cdr3_nt: TGTGCCAGCAGCTTAGGACAGGGAGTCGAGCAGTACTTC
cdr3_aa: CASSLGQGVEQYF
v_call: TRBV11-2
clone_size: few
cdr3_length: 13
d_call: TRBD1
j_call: TRBJ2-7

cdr3_nt: TGTGCCAGCAGCGTAGACTTGCGATCTGAGCGGGAGGGGGCCGGGACAGATACGCAGTATTTT
cdr3_aa: CASSVDLRSEREGAGTDTQYF
v_call: TRBV9
clone_size: NA
cdr3_length: 21
d_call: TRBD2
j_call: TRBJ2-3

cdr3_nt: TGTGCCAGCAGCCTCGACAGGGTCGGAGGCGAGCAGTACTTC
cdr3_aa: CASSLDRVGGEQYF
v_call: TRBV11-3
clone_size: NA
cdr3_length: 14
d_call: TRBD1
j_call: TRBJ2-7

cdr3_nt: TGTGCCAGCAGGGACAGGGGTTTCACTGAAGCTTTCTTT
cdr3_aa: CASRDRGFTEAFF
v_call: TRBV2
clone_size: NA
cdr3_length: 13
d_call: TRBD1
j_call: TRBJ1-1

cdr3_nt: TGCACCAGCAGCCATCCCAGTGCTAGCGGGAAAGAGACCCAGTACTTC
cdr3_aa: CTSSHPSASGKETQYF
v_call: TRBV1
clone_size: NA
cdr3_length: 16
d_call: NA
j_call: TRBJ2-5

cdr3_nt: TGTGCCACCAGCAGAGATAAAAGGCGGGGGACTGGGTACAATGAGCAGTTCTTC
cdr3_aa: CATSRDKRRGTGYNEQFF
v_call: TRBV15
clone_size: NA
cdr3_length: 18
d_call: TRBD2
j_call: TRBJ2-1

cdr3_nt: TGCGCCAGCAGTCAATTAGCCTGGTGGAAGGTTGAAGCTTTCTTT
cdr3_aa: CASSQLAWWKVEAFF
v_call: TRBV23-1
clone_size: NA
cdr3_length: 15
d_call: NA
j_call: TRBJ1-1

cdr3_nt: TGTGCCAGCAGCTCCCCGGACACAAAAGAGACCCAGTACTTC
cdr3_aa: CASSSPDTKETQYF
v_call: TRBV12-1
clone_size: NA
cdr3_length: 14
d_call: NA
j_call: TRBJ2-5

cdr3_nt: TGTGCCAGCAGGGAGTCCTACGAGCAGTACTTC
cdr3_aa: CASRESYEQYF
v_call: TRBV6-6
clone_size: NA
cdr3_length: 11
d_call: NA
j_call: TRBJ2-7

cdr3_nt: TGTGCCAGTAGTATTGCGGCCGATTCCTACGAGCAGTACTTC
cdr3_aa: CASSIAADSYEQYF
v_call: TRBV19
clone_size: NA
cdr3_length: 14
d_call: NA
j_call: TRBJ2-7

cdr3_nt: TGTGCCAGTAGTCCGAGTCAGCCCCAGCATTTT
cdr3_aa: CASSPSQPQHF
v_call: TRBV19
clone_size: once
cdr3_length: 11
d_call: NA
j_call: TRBJ1-5

cdr3_nt: TGTGCCAGCAGCCGAGTGGGGGACACCAACACCGGGGAGCTGTTTTTT
cdr3_aa: CASSRVGDTNTGELFF
v_call: TRBV4-2
clone_size: NA
cdr3_length: 16
d_call: NA
j_call: TRBJ2-2

cdr3_nt: TGTGCCAGCAGCTCGTCCGGGACTAGGTTCAATGAGCAGTTCTTC
cdr3_aa: CASSSSGTRFNEQFF
v_call: TRBV7-9
clone_size: NA
cdr3_length: 15
d_call: TRBD2
j_call: TRBJ2-1

cdr3_nt: TGTGCCAGCAGCTTAGGGGGGCCCTACGAGCAGTACTTC
cdr3_aa: CASSLGGPYEQYF
v_call: TRBV7-2
clone_size: NA
cdr3_length: 13
d_call: NA
j_call: TRBJ2-7

cdr3_nt: TGTGCCAGCAGTGAAATGGTGTGGGCAGGCGGGAGGAGCTCCTACGAGCAGTACTTC
cdr3_aa: CASSEMVWAGGRSSYEQYF
v_call: TRBV2
clone_size: NA
cdr3_length: 19
d_call: TRBD2
j_call: TRBJ2-7

cdr3_nt: TGTGCCAGCAGTTCTCGGGTAGCTCGGAACACCGGGGAGCTGTTTTTT
cdr3_aa: CASSSRVARNTGELFF
v_call: TRBV27
clone_size: NA
cdr3_length: 16
d_call: NA
j_call: TRBJ2-2

cdr3_nt: TGCGCCAGCGGGCTAGCGGGGACCGGGGAGCTGTTTTTT
cdr3_aa: CASGLAGTGELFF
v_call: TRBV10-1
clone_size: NA
cdr3_length: 13
d_call: TRBD2
j_call: TRBJ2-2

cdr3_nt: TGTGCTAGCAGCTCGGCGGGAGGGCTTCTGCCCCAGTACTTC
cdr3_aa: CASSSAGGLLPQYF
v_call: TRBV7-7
clone_size: few
cdr3_length: 14
d_call: TRBD2
j_call: TRBJ2-5

cdr3_nt: TGTGCCAGCAGTGAAACAGGGGAGGACTCCTACGAGCAGTACTTC
cdr3_aa: CASSETGEDSYEQYF
v_call: TRBV6-1
clone_size: once
cdr3_length: 15
d_call: NA
j_call: TRBJ2-7

cdr3_nt: TGCGCCAGCAGCCCTGGACTAGCGGGAGTCGATACGCAGTATTTT
cdr3_aa: CASSPGLAGVDTQYF
v_call: TRBV4-3
clone_size: NA
cdr3_length: 15
d_call: TRBD2
j_call: TRBJ2-3

cdr3_nt: TGTGCCTGGAGTGTACATGCGGGGTACAATGAGCAGTTCTTC
cdr3_aa: CAWSVHAGYNEQFF
v_call: TRBV30
clone_size: many
cdr3_length: 14
d_call: NA
j_call: TRBJ2-1